Below, 24 T cell receptor beta chains from the same sample are listed, as sequenced in a study of T-cell reconstitution after alpha-beta-depleted transplantation in children (dated by TCRdb to about 2016). In the paper's terms, the treatment or condition label means: allogeneic hematopoietic cell transplantation with graft depleted of TCRalphabeta T cells and CD19 B cells. Receptor libraries were prepared by PCR. Sequencing took place on an Illumina HiSeq 2500. TCR libraries were prepared with molecular barcoding, using unique molecular identifiers to normalize TCRbeta repertoire quantification. TCRdb passed the public sequencing reads through fastp at Q25 and MiXCR, retaining productive beta sequences. Rows with one shared CDR3 protein collapse into an entry with the most common genes and DNA. Here the sample has 450,000 to 600,000 distinct CDR3 sequences; approximately 13% occur a single time. Clones ranked in the top ten supply approximately 2% of the sample.

Sequencing was performed on PBMCs, mostly from graft donor cells, taken 360 days after TCRalphabeta/CD19-depleted stem cell transplant. All receptors come from a male patient younger than 18 who had a stem cell transplant for acute myeloid leukemia, so the T cells may come from the graft donor.

This clonotype was found many times. J is TRBJ2-3 and V is TRBV20-1; unclear D gene. Trimming shortened V by 0 bases and J by 2 bases, and 18 bases separated the two germline ends. This CDR3 is 17 amino acids long. Germline V lookup: CDR1 DFQATT, CDR2 SNEGSKA (reference sequence). Written as DNA, the CDR3 is TGCAGTGCTAGAGATTTTGCCGTTGTGACGTCCACAGATACGCAGTATTTT. Translating gives CSARDFAVVTSTDTQYF.

This sequence joins TRBV7-3 and TRBJ2-3; perhaps TRBD1 as D (6 bases). The germline V and J ends were trimmed by 5 bases and 1 base, with 16 bases remaining between them. CDR1 is SGHTA, CDR2 FQGTGA, per germline. This CDR3 region has 16 residues. As DNA, the CDR3 is TGTGCCAGCAGCCAAAGTACAGGGACGGGCACAGATACGCAGTATTTT. The encoded protein is CASSQSTGTGTDTQYF.

A few counts support this clonotype. The V and J genes are TRBV6-2 or TRBV6-3 and TRBJ2-5; 7 positions match TRBD2. This CDR3 is 15 amino acids long. Germline-derived CDR1 and CDR2 are MNHEY and SVGEGT. The ends lost 5 bases at V and 1 base at J; junction bases unmatched: 7. The CDR3 nucleotides read TGTGCCAGCAGTCGAGCGGGACCCCCCCAAGAGACCCAGTACTTC. Translated, it gives CASSRAGPPQETQYF.

This clonotype has a handful of counts. The rearrangement links TRBV20-1 to TRBJ2-1; no definite D call. CDR3 length: 14 residues. Germline V gene data show CDR1 as DFQATT and CDR2 as SNEGSKA (reference sequence). The ends were cut back, 4 bases at V and 8 bases at J, with 18 bases in the middle. In nucleotides, the CDR3 is TGCAGTGCTATTGGCGACTCCCGGTGGGATGAGCAGTTCTTC. Its protein product is CSAIGDSRWDEQFF.

The CDR3: CASSETSGRAYEQYF. In nucleotides, the CDR3 is TGTGCCAGCAGTGAAACTAGCGGGAGGGCCTACGAGCAGTACTTC. The chain is built from TRBV2 and TRBJ2-7; 13 nucleotides align to TRBD2. The V segment lost 2 bases and the J segment 2 bases; nucleotides outside the gene matches: 0. The CDR3 is 15 amino acids. Germline loops: CDR1 SNHLY, CDR2 FYNNEI.

The chain joins TRBV28 to TRBJ1-2; D is possibly TRBD1 (5 bases). V lost 0 bases to trimming and J lost 2 bases, with 19 bases between them. The CDR3 length is 18 residues. CDR1 is MDHEN, CDR2 SYDVKM, per germline. Here the CDR3 reads CASSLWGQHHTQNYGYTF. CDR3 nucleotide sequence: TGTGCCAGCAGTTTATGGGGGCAGCACCATACCCAGAACTATGGCTACACCTTC.

This clonotype appeared many times. The V call is TRBV5-4, the J call TRBJ2-7; D gene uncertain. CDR3 length: 14 residues. V shed 2 bases and J shed 6 bases, with 15 bases lying between them. Germline-derived CDR1 and CDR2 are SGHNT and YYREEE (reference sequence). This CDR3 is CASSFVHVDAEQYF. The CDR3 bases are TGTGCCAGCAGCTTCGTGCATGTAGATGCCGAGCAGTACTTC. The full variable domain, completed using reference TRBV5-4 and TRBJ2-7, is ETGVTQSPTHLIKTRGQQVTLRCSSQSGHNTVSWYQQALGQGPQFIFQYYREEENGRGNFPPRFSGLQFPNYSSELNVNALELDDSALYLCASSFVHVDAEQYFGPGTRLTVT.

V is TRBV12-3 or TRBV12-4 and J is TRBJ2-7; possible D gene TRBD2, 7 bases. The CDR3 has 15 amino acids. V was shortened by 6 bases and J by 3 bases, with 18 bases between the two germline ends. CDR3 nucleotides: TGTGCCAGCAGCCCCCCCCAGGGGACTAACTACGAGCAGTACTTC. It specifies CASSPPQGTNYEQYF.

This chain joins TRBV15 and TRBJ2-1, with unresolved D. Trimming pared 0 bases from V and 6 bases from J, leaving 9 bases between. Germline values: CDR1 LNHNV, CDR2 YYDKDF (reference sequence). The CDR3 runs 14 residues. The CDR3 nucleotides read TGTGCCACCAGCAGAGATTTGCGTGCCAATGAGCAGTTCTTC. This sequence encodes CATSRDLRANEQFF.

This clonotype has more than one count but fewer than ten. This chain links TRBV29-1 with TRBJ2-7; 7 positions agree with TRBD2. V lost 6 bases and J lost 4; bases outside the gene matches: 18. This CDR3 has 16 residues. Germline assignment: CDR1 SQVTM and CDR2 ANQGSEA. CDR3 region: CSVPPSGLAEAYEQYF. CDR3 sequence (DNA): TGCAGCGTCCCCCCGAGCGGGCTAGCGGAAGCTTACGAGCAGTACTTC.

This sequence joins TRBV7-2 and TRBJ2-7, with D tentatively TRBD1 (5 bases). This CDR3 is built from 13 residues. The germline V gene has CDR1 SGHTA and CDR2 FQGNSA. V was trimmed by 1 base and J by 9 bases, leaving 13 bases between them. The DNA for the CDR3 is TGTGCCAGCAGCTTAGATCCAGGGCCGAGGCAGTACTTC. It yields the protein CASSLDPGPRQYF.

The CDR3 sequence is CAISESNGLSGELFF. The CDR3 coding sequence is TGTGCCATCAGTGAGTCGAATGGCCTCAGCGGGGAGCTGTTTTTT. The genes are TRBV10-3 and TRBJ2-2, with no clear D. CDR3 length: 15 residues. Trimming took 0 bases from V and 7 from J, leaving 12 bases between them. Germline-derived CDR1 and CDR2 are ENHRY and SYGVKD.

This clonotype has a handful of counts. The rearrangement uses TRBV7-9 and TRBJ2-7; TRBD1 aligns across 8 bases. The V gene's germline CDR1 is SEHNR and CDR2 FQNEAQ (reference sequence). Germline trimming cut 5 bases from V and 7 bases from J; bases unmatched to any gene: 10. The CDR3 has 14 amino acids. DNA of the CDR3: TGTGCCAGCAGCCCAGGGACAGGTATGGAGGAGCAGTACTTC. Amino acids: CASSPGTGMEEQYF. Using reference TRBV7-9 and TRBJ2-7 for the parts outside the CDR3, the full variable domain is DTGVSQNPRHKITKRGQNVTFRCDPISEHNRLYWYRQTLGQGPEFLTYFQNEAQLEKSRLLSDRFSAERPKGSFSTLEIQRTEQGDSAMYLCASSPGTGMEEQYFGPGTRLTVT.

V usage is TRBV28 and J usage is TRBJ1-5; a possible D gene is TRBD1 (5 bases). CDR1 and CDR2 (germline): MDHEN, SYDVKM. The CDR3 contains 15 residues. Trimming took 2 bases from V and 6 from J, leaving 14 bases between them. In DNA form, the CDR3 reads TGTGCCAGCAGTTTACCCGGGGCTACTGGTCAGCCCCAGCATTTT. Amino acid sequence: CASSLPGATGQPQHF.

This clonotype was observed a few times. The chain couples TRBV20-1 to TRBJ2-5, with TRBD2 identical over 7 bases. The CDR3 sequence is 13 residues long. Germline V CDR1 and CDR2: DFQATT, SNEGSKA (reference sequence). With V trimmed by 3 bases and J by 5 bases, 6 bases remained unmatched. CDR3: CSARRLGGETQYF. The CDR3 region has the DNA TGCAGTGCTAGGCGGTTGGGAGGGGAGACCCAGTACTTC.

The chain employs TRBV6-5 and TRBJ2-2; 7 nucleotides match TRBD2. Looked up from germline, CDR1 is MNHEY and CDR2 is SVGAGI. The CDR3 loop spans 12 amino acids. The ends lost 6 bases at V and 7 bases at J; junction bases unmatched: 2. The CDR3 reads CASRPSGGELFF. CDR3 sequence (DNA): TGTGCCAGCAGACCTAGCGGCGGGGAGCTGTTTTTT.

This clonotype was observed many times. The CDR3 DNA sequence: TGTGCCAGCTCACCACCGAAGGGTCGGGAGACCCAGTACTTC. It is translated as CASSPPKGRETQYF. The rearrangement links TRBV18 to TRBJ2-5; the D is unclear. CDR3 length: 14 amino acids. Germline values: CDR1 KGHSH, CDR2 LQKENI. V was shortened by 0 bases and J by 5 bases, with 10 bases between the two germline ends.

The rearrangement uses TRBV10-3 and TRBJ2-2, with D possibly TRBD2 on 5 matching bases. The CDR3 runs to 14 residues. V was pared by 6 bases and J by 4 bases, with 12 bases between. Looked up from germline, CDR1 is ENHRY and CDR2 is SYGVKD. The CDR3 nucleotides read TGTGCCATCAGCATGGTTGGGAGCACCGGGGAGCTGTTTTTT. It encodes CAISMVGSTGELFF.

Notes on this clonotype: Since a much larger clone is just one base distant, this may be a read error. The V and J genes are TRBV24-1 and TRBJ2-5; no reliable D call. CDR3 length: 10 amino acids. V was cut by 4 bases and J by 4 bases, with 0 bases left in between. Germline V CDR1 and CDR2: KGHDR, SFDVKD. CDR3 loop: CATSEETQYF. The CDR3 DNA sequence: TGTGCCACCAGTGAAGAGACCCAGTACTTC.

This clonotype was picked up a small number of times. The rearrangement joins TRBV14 to TRBJ2-1; possibly TRBD1 for D (5 bases). This CDR3 spans 14 amino acids. V lost 1 base to trimming and J lost 7 bases, with 11 bases between them. Germline V gene sequence: CDR1 SGHDN, CDR2 FVKESK. The CDR3 sequence: CASSQGGLRNEQFF. DNA of the CDR3: TGTGCCAGCAGCCAAGGGGGCCTTAGGAATGAGCAGTTCTTC.

The table lists this clonotype with a few counts. This chain joins TRBV12-3 or TRBV12-4 and TRBJ2-3; 7 bases map to TRBD1. With V trimmed by 5 bases and J by 2 bases, 7 bases remained unmatched. The CDR3 consists of 15 residues. The CDR3 bases are TGTGCCAGCAGTCCCGGACAGGCCCTCACAGATACGCAGTATTTT. This encodes CASSPGQALTDTQYF.

A word on this clonotype: The conserved final phenylalanine or tryptophan is absent from the CDR3, which likely points to a read error. The DNA for the CDR3 is TGTGCCACCAGCGAGGACAGGGGGTTCAATCAGCCCCAGCATTAT. Amino acid sequence: CATSEDRGFNQPQHY. This chain joins TRBV15 and TRBJ1-5, with 10 bases matching TRBD1. The CDR3 consists of 15 residues. Losses at the gene ends were 5 bases for V and 3 bases for J; bases not matched to a gene: 4. In germline, CDR1 is LNHNV, CDR2 YYDKDF (reference sequence).

This clonotype was detected a few times. The chain has TRBV10-3 and TRBJ2-7; 10 nucleotides align to TRBD1. Germline V gives CDR1 ENHRY, CDR2 SYGVKD. The CDR3 sequence is 16 residues long. The trim removed 8 bases at V and 7 bases at J, leaving 17 bases unmatched. The chain's CDR3 is CAIRVGVRDRGWEQYF. In nucleotides, the CDR3 is TGTGCCATCCGTGTGGGGGTCCGGGACAGGGGATGGGAGCAGTACTTC.

This chain joins TRBV19 and TRBJ2-7, with D possibly matching TRBD2 (6 bases). V gave up 7 bases and J gave up 0 bases, with 25 bases separating them. Germline V gene sequence: CDR1 LNHDA, CDR2 SQIVND (reference sequence). The length of the CDR3 is 18 residues. This chain's CDR3 is CASNRDTSRRESSYEQYF. In nucleotides, the CDR3 is TGTGCCAGTAATCGGGATACTAGCCGACGGGAGAGCTCCTACGAGCAGTACTTC.